This TCR beta chain emerged from a study of cytomegalovirus exposure and HLA in healthy donors. Note on this clone: What it binds is unknown.

V was clipped by 2 bases and J by 4 bases; unmatched bases: 5. The CDR3 is 15 residues long. Looked up from germline, CDR1 is SGDLS and CDR2 is YYNGEE. The PCR had 60 Vbeta and 13 Jbeta primers. TCRdb's table, derived via immunoSEQ multiplex PCR, lists solely in-frame clones and lacks some. Among roughly 120,000 clones listed, around 84% were seen once. Points from the study as a whole: Exclusion applied to some V segments, including TRBV6-2 and TRBV6-3, as they were indistinguishable. Reportedly, cytomegalovirus status was diagnosed with high sensitivity and specificity. Prior analysis indicated that the majority of TCR beta V segments exhibited productivity approximately 87% or approximately 30% of the time.

This rearrangement joins TRBV9 to TRBJ2-2; TRBD1 matches 7 bases. The sequence came from a woman in her twenties or thirties in good health and CMV-seronegative. Material: PBMCs. This CDR3 reads CASSVGTAPTGELFF. The CDR3, as DNA: TGTGCCAGCAGCGTCGGGACAGCGCCCACCGGGGAGCTGTTTTTT.